This TCR beta chain was captured by sequencing in a study of T cell responses to AZD1222 COVID-19 vaccine. Whole-study findings and limits: Baseline testing showed seropositivity in only a handful of AZD1222 recipients. Without day 14 samples, only post-peak T cell repertoires were studied. The CD4 TCRs associated with vaccination extended across spike and predominated at 160-218 and 743-854. It should be noted that donors were predominantly white British and more often female, and clonal diversity was possibly underestimated.

Sequenced by immunoSEQ multiplex PCR; TCRdb stores in-frame clones only, minus some. The sample lists about 130,000 clones, more than 85% seen once, with 5% to 7% in the top ten. CDR1 and CDR2 (germline): SGHTA, FQGTGA. The CDR3 sequence is 12 residues long. Trimming shortened V by 0 bases and J by 7 bases, and 3 bases separated the two germline ends. In regard to this clone: Its antigen is not identified.

V and J are TRBV7-3 and TRBJ2-2; D uncertain. This TCR came from an adult in good health. This specimen consisted of peripheral blood, obtained on day 0 of AZD1222 vaccination. The DNA for the CDR3 is TGTGCCAGCAGCTTAACCAACGGGGAGCTGTTTTTT. Translation gives CASSLTNGELFF. Full variable domain (remainder filled in from reference TRBV7-3 and TRBJ2-2): GAGVSQTPSNKVTEKGKYVELRCDPISGHTALYWYRQSLGQGPEFLIYFQGTGAADDSGLPNDRFFAVRPEGSVSTLKIQRTERGDSAVYLCASSLTNGELFFGEGSRLTVL.